This T cell receptor (beta chain) originates from a study of blood T cell repertoires in COVID-19. Study context: From T cells, B-cell-depleted T cells, or PBMCs came the material, which was cDNA or gDNA.

Under the authors' procedure: Amplification of reference gene primers provided the estimated nucleated cell counts. Repertoires were generated with immunoSEQ multiplex PCR, while TCRdb's copy carries only in-frame clones and drops some. V and J calls and clone size are copied from that table; D and trimming were computed from the DNA. Altogether about 430,000 clones are present, around nine tenths being singletons, with the ten largest covering 0.7% to 1%. V dropped 0 bases and J dropped 6 bases, with 15 bases sitting between them. The CDR3 loop spans 15 amino acids. Germline lookup yields CDR1 SGDLS and CDR2 YYNGEE.

The sequenced material came from peripheral blood. This clonotype was obtained from a man younger than 35 with COVID-19, enrolled during active disease. The rearrangement uses TRBV9 and TRBJ1-1; the D gene is possibly TRBD1 (6 bases). CDR3 nucleotides: TGTGCCAGCAGCGTAGAAGGGGGAAGAAGGTCTGAAGCTTTCTTT. It codes for CASSVEGGRRSEAFF.